This TCR beta chain was documented in a study of naive and memory T cell subsets. Both TRBC1 and TRBC2 were covered by a beta constant-region primer of two equimolar oligonucleotides. Ligated cDNA was amplified by four rounds of PCR with nested alpha and beta constant-region primers and SP2. TCRdb called the UMI-ligation and nested PCR reads again in MiXCR, with one record for every CDR3 protein. The repertoire holds under 150,000 distinct CDR3 sequences, 15% to 20% seen once, with about 0.57% in the top ten. The CDR3 is 17 residues long. J was trimmed by 2 bases and V by 4 bases; bases with no gene match: 9. The germline V gene encodes CDR1 SEHNR and CDR2 FQNEAQ (reference sequence). In regard to this clonotype: Its antigen is not identified.

General study points: Especially in CD8 cells, naive repertoires contained a few larger clonotypes, possibly CD45RA-re-expressing memory cells.

The rearrangement links TRBV7-9 to TRBJ2-1; 9 nucleotides line up with TRBD2. This TCR derives from a human donor in good health. The sample taken for sequencing was naive CD8+ T cells from blood. The CDR3 loop is CASSSTSGLTAYNEQFF. For the CDR3, the DNA is TGTGCCAGCAGCTCGACTAGCGGCCTAACCGCCTACAATGAGCAGTTCTTC.